The source of this T cell receptor beta chain is a study of shared clonotypes between healthy human individuals. With 2 bases clipped from V and 7 bases from J, the junction kept 4 bases outside the gene matches. CDR3 length: 13 amino acids. The germline CDR1 and CDR2 sequences are SQVTM and ANQGSEA. Sequencing used immunoSEQ multiplex PCR; TCRdb keeps in-frame clones, though not all of them. This table has approximately 340,000 clones, approximately 74% appearing once. The V and J genes are TRBV29-1 and TRBJ2-2; the match to TRBD2 covers 7 bases. The source of this sequence is a man aged 30 to 39 in good health. Material: memory CD4+ T cells sorted from blood. Regarding subset: CD45RA-negative fraction. As DNA, the CDR3 is TGCAGCGTTGAAACCCGGGGGGACGGGGAGCTGTTTTTT. Translation: CSVETRGDGELFF.